This TCR beta chain was retrieved from a study of blood T cell repertoires in COVID-19. Study at large: The origin of the acute and convalescent COVID-19 samples was the United States, Italy and Spain. PBMCs, B-cell-depleted T cells, or T cells were the source of the cDNA or gDNA that made up the material.

V lost 7 bases and J lost 10; bases outside the gene matches: 5. The germline gives CDR1 KGHDR, CDR2 SFDVKD. CDR3 size: 12 residues. Original processing methods: It was from reference gene primer amplification that nucleated cell counts were estimated. Sequencing used immunoSEQ multiplex PCR; TCRdb keeps in-frame clones, though not all of them. Clonal size and the V and J genes are those of that table, whereas D and trimming came from the DNA. The sample has tens of thousands of clones, around 90% seen once. Input material: peripheral blood. The chain carries TRBV24-1 and TRBJ2-1; 8 nucleotides align to TRBD2. The TCR originated in a woman in her 50s with acute or convalescent COVID-19. This chain's CDR3 is CATRASGGEQFF. The CDR3 region has the DNA TGTGCCACCAGGGCATCGGGGGGGGAGCAGTTCTTC.